The clone carrying this TCR beta chain came up many times. The antigen is unknown. These data originate in a study of T-cell reconstitution after alpha-beta-depleted transplantation in children. For TCRbeta, the library was prepared with unique molecular identifiers. Using its own MiXCR run on the PCR reads, TCRdb lists one record per CDR3 protein. In the table there are 97,000 or so distinct CDR3 sequences, approximately 6% of which are singletons. Germline CDR1 and CDR2: SGHDN and FVKESK. The CDR3 sequence is 18 residues long. Trimming shortened V by 7 bases and J by 2 bases, and 24 bases separated the two germline ends. Notes on the study in general: One year after transplant, T-cell counts and diversity came mostly from newly produced T cells. The high TCRbeta diversity at day 60 in some patients came from surviving recipient T cells and thymic progenitors. By about two months after transplant, alpha-beta T cells reportedly arose from several hundred graft clones that had expanded.

The TCR comes from a female patient under 10 years old who had a stem cell transplant for Fanconi anemia, so the T cells may come from the graft donor. The chain uses TRBV14 and TRBJ2-1; TRBD1 might be the D (5 bases). Source: PBMCs, mostly from graft donor cells, taken 60 days after TCRalphabeta/CD19-depleted stem cell transplant. The CDR3: CASIFTLDSHKTYNEQFF. CDR3 nucleotide sequence: TGTGCCAGCATTTTTACTCTTGACAGCCATAAAACCTACAATGAGCAGTTCTTC.